This T cell receptor beta chain was sequenced during a study of molecular identifiers for immune sequencing clone quantification (dated by TCRdb to between 2018 and 2020). Study-level background: In a replicate experiment, RNA from roughly 21,000 or 96,000 naive CD8 T cells was split into five aliquots, four of which were sequenced. The study was a methods study using CD8 T cells to benchmark molecular-identifier clustering-based TCR repertoire sequencing (MIDCIRS) and TCR RNA copy counting. General conclusions and limits of the study: When barcode sub-clustering was omitted, TCR diversity was inflated by chimeric consensus sequences, with chimeras reaching as high as 47%. Spiked-in Jurkat TCR RNA (approximately 10 copies' worth), which is not part of the donor repertoire, was contained in the naive libraries. Spiked-in Jurkat TCR RNA equivalent to a single cell was reported to be detectable even among one million naive CD8 T cells. About three recovered TCR RNA copies per cell were obtained by modeling, versus about 9.7 by digital PCR, implying a capture efficiency of 25% to 30%. Highly expanded clone sizes could be underestimated because identical TCR molecules may share a barcode. In CMV-specific effector cells, over 98% of molecules were held by clones above 20 RNA copies, whereas under 1% of molecules were held by such clones in naive cells.

Libraries of naive CD8 T cells were generated from about 21,000 to 970,000 sorted cells, with 10%, 30% or 50% of the purified RNA used. Naive CD8 T cells were FACS-sorted as CD8+CD4-CCR7+CD45RA+ on a BD FACSAria II into RLT Plus buffer. To test detection sensitivity, Jurkat RNA equal to 10 or so TCR copies was added to samples of about 20,000-1,000,000 naive CD8 T cells. Enrichment of CD8 T cells was performed with RosetteSep CD8+ T Cell Enrichment Cocktail and Ficoll-Paque, after which ACK red cell lysis was carried out. This clonotype came up a few times. The clone's antigen remains unknown. Per-base qualities were not stored, and no clone one base away is much larger. Reading the germline V gene gives CDR1 MNHEY and CDR2 SVGEGT. The CDR3 goes from the cysteine to the phenylalanine over 15 residues. Just CDR3 DNA is preserved here, 45 bases in frame from base 1. V is pared back by 7 bases and J by 6 bases, with 18 bases lying between the germline termini.

Library prep was done by PCR. Data came from an Illumina HiSeq 4000. Bulk TCR libraries were generated as previously described, with the TCR primers listed in Table S5 used. Total RNA was purified with the Qiagen AllPrep DNA/RNA kit. Reads from multiple sequencing runs of the same library were pooled before analysis. The study's own analysis went as follows. Only reads with exact TCR constant sequence were kept, trimmed to 150 nt, and grouped by their 12-nt molecular barcodes. Reads in each barcode group were sub-clustered using a 15% Levenshtein threshold, and a quality-weighted consensus sequence was built for each RNA molecule. Non-functional sequences were removed, as were lower-count sequences one edit away from another. Based on fitting two negative binomial distributions, any barcode sub-cluster with under 20% of the maximum read count was discarded. The raw public reads went through TCRdb reprocessing: fastp at Q25, MiXCR clone calling, in-frame beta chains kept. Every entry covers one CDR3 protein and lists the most common genes and DNA from its rows. These V and J calls derive from TCRdb rather than the authors' analysis. Across this sample there are under 600,000 distinct CDR3 sequences, with roughly a fifth seen only once. The biggest ten clones account for about 0.78% of the sample.

Rearrangement joined TRBV6-2 or TRBV6-3 to TRBJ2-2; a confident D gene designation cannot be given. The TCR was taken from a human donor in good health. Some libraries in this study had Jurkat cell RNA spiked in. Source material: naive CD8+ T cells from blood, with Jurkat cell RNA spiked in. The cell subset or site label, as the study defines it: FACS-sorted CD8+CD4-CCR7+CD45RA+ naive T cells. CDR3 reads: CASIELPYPAGELFF. Here is the DNA: TGTGCCAGCATCGAGCTCCCCTACCCTGCCGGGGAGCTGTTTTTT.